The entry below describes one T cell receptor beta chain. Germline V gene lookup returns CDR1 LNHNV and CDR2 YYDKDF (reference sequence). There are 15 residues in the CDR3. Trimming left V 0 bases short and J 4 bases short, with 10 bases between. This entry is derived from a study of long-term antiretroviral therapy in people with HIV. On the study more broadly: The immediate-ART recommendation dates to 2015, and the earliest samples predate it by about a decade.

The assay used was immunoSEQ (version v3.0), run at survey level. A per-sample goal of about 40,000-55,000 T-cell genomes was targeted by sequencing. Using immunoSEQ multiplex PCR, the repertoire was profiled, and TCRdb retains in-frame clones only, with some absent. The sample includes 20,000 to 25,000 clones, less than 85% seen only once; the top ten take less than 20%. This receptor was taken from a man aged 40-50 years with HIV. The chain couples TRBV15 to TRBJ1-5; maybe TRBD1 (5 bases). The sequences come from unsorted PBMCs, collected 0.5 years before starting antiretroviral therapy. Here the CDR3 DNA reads TGTGCCACCAGCAGAGATGTGGGGGTAAATCAGCCCCAGCATTTT. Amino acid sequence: CATSRDVGVNQPQHF.